A single sample gave rise to the 23 T cell receptor beta chains below, sequenced in a study of identical twins. MiXCR was run by TCRdb on the 5' RACE reads, yielding one entry per CDR3 protein. The sample has some 730,000 distinct CDR3 sequences, around a sixth seen once. The same specimen was also included in a second study, on T cells expressing NK-cell markers.

The source material was PBMCs. The receptor set was obtained from a woman in her late teens or twenties in good health.

This clonotype was seen a few times. V is TRBV29-1 and J is TRBJ1-1, with 10 bases that match TRBD1. CDR3 length: 14 residues. Germline loops: CDR1 SQVTM, CDR2 ANQGSEA. V lost 4 bases and J lost 2; bases outside the gene matches: 4. The CDR3 DNA reads as TGCAGCGTTGCGGGACAGGGGAGTAACACTGAAGCTTTCTTT. This encodes CSVAGQGSNTEAFF.

A few counts support this clonotype. This chain connects TRBV5-1 to TRBJ2-7; the D is unclear. V dropped 0 bases and J dropped 3 bases, with 13 bases sitting between them. Per the germline V gene, CDR1 is SGHRS and CDR2 is YFSETQ. The CDR3 loop spans 15 amino acids. This chain's CDR3 is CASSLGENYNYEQYF. Written as DNA, the CDR3 is TGCGCCAGCAGCTTGGGTGAGAACTATAACTACGAGCAGTACTTC.

This clonotype appeared a few times. The V and J genes are TRBV27 and TRBJ1-6; D is unclear. The CDR3 covers 13 residues. The germline gives CDR1 MNHEY, CDR2 SMNVEV (reference sequence). Trimming pared 5 bases from V and 7 bases from J, leaving 9 bases between. The CDR3 coding sequence is TGTGCCAGCAGTCCTCGGTCCAATTCACCCCTCCACTTT. Residues: CASSPRSNSPLHF.

The V gene is TRBV20-1, the J gene TRBJ2-5; 9 bases align to TRBD2. CDR3 length: 15 residues. Germline V gene data show CDR1 as DFQATT and CDR2 as SNEGSKA (reference sequence). The J segment lost 5 bases and the V segment lost 0 bases, leaving 7 bases of the junction unmatched. The CDR3 nucleotides are TGCAGTGCTAGAGATCCGATTAGCGGGAGTGAGACCCAGTACTTC. The encoded protein is CSARDPISGSETQYF.

In its sample, this clonotype was seen a few times. V usage is TRBV10-2 and J usage is TRBJ2-3, with 13 nucleotides matching TRBD2. This CDR3 has 14 residues. After removal of 6 bases from V and 5 bases from J, the junction contained 2 bases not matched to a gene. Germline-derived CDR1 and CDR2 are WSHSY and SAAADI. The CDR3 here is CASRRTSGGDTQYF. CDR3 DNA: TGCGCCAGCAGGAGGACTAGCGGGGGAGATACGCAGTATTTT.

The chain links TRBV10-3 to TRBJ2-1; TRBD2 matches 13 bases. This CDR3 region has 15 residues. Germline V gene sequence: CDR1 ENHRY, CDR2 SYGVKD. J gave up 3 bases and V 10 bases, and 6 bases lay outside the gene matches. The CDR3 loop is CATGGLAGNYNEQFF. In DNA form, the CDR3 reads TGTGCCACCGGGGGACTAGCGGGAAACTACAATGAGCAGTTCTTC.

This clonotype came up many times. The rearrangement uses TRBV12-3 or TRBV12-4 and TRBJ1-6; D gene unclear. This CDR3 spans 15 amino acids. Trimming took 5 bases from V and 9 from J, leaving 17 bases between them. CDR3 sequence: CASSTDTPSGSPLHF. CDR3 nucleotides: TGTGCCAGCAGTACCGACACTCCATCAGGTTCACCCCTCCACTTT.

This chain connects TRBV6-2 or TRBV6-3 to TRBJ2-1; 8 bases map to TRBD2. The trim removed 2 bases at V and 9 bases at J, leaving 3 bases unmatched. CDR1 and CDR2 from the germline V gene are MNHEY and SVGEGT. CDR3 size: 13 residues. The CDR3 region has the DNA TGTGCCAGCAGTTACAGGCGGGAGGTTGAGCAGTTCTTC. As protein: CASSYRREVEQFF.

This chain connects TRBV20-1 to TRBJ2-1; TRBD2 aligns across 9 bases. Trimming cost V 2 bases and J 9 bases; bases outside gene matches: 5. Germline loops: CDR1 DFQATT, CDR2 SNEGSKA (reference sequence). The CDR3 length is 13 residues. The CDR3 DNA follows: TGCAGTGCTAGACTTAGCGGGAGTAGTGAGCAGTTCTTC. Translating gives CSARLSGSSEQFF.

The chain couples TRBV6-5 to TRBJ1-6; D not resolved. V lost 3 bases, J lost 8 bases, and 5 bases lay in between. Germline V lookup: CDR1 MNHEY, CDR2 SVGAGI. This CDR3 spans 12 amino acids. This CDR3 is CASSYGHSPLHF. DNA of the CDR3: TGTGCCAGCAGTTATGGTCATTCACCCCTCCACTTT.

For the CDR3, the DNA is TGCGCCAGCAGCCAAGATCTGGGTAGTCCCAATGAAAAACTGTTTTTT. Translated, it gives CASSQDLGSPNEKLFF. The chain combines TRBV4-3 with TRBJ1-4; D gene ambiguous. Germline loops: CDR1 LGHNA, CDR2 YSLEER. The CDR3 covers 16 residues. Trimming shortened V by 0 bases and J by 5 bases, and 13 bases separated the two germline ends.

The sample holds a few counts of this clonotype. The rearrangement joins TRBV24-1 to TRBJ2-1; 11 bases are a match to TRBD2. The CDR3 runs to 16 residues. Trimming at V came to 4 bases and at J to 4 bases, leaving 5 bases not matched to a gene. Germline CDR1 KGHDR, CDR2 SFDVKD. The CDR3 is CATSDASGRTYNEQFF. DNA for the CDR3: TGTGCCACCAGTGACGCTAGCGGGAGGACGTACAATGAGCAGTTCTTC.

V gene TRBV20-1 combines with J gene TRBJ2-4; a possible D gene is TRBD2 (7 bases). Per germline, CDR1 DFQATT and CDR2 SNEGSKA (reference sequence). The CDR3 is 12 residues long. Trimming took 6 bases from V and 2 from J, leaving 8 bases between them. DNA for the CDR3: TGCAGTGCCGGGGGGCCCAAAAACATTCAGTACTTC. It encodes CSAGGPKNIQYF.

The chain recombines TRBV4-3 with TRBJ2-3; the D is unclear. CDR3 length: 17 amino acids. V dropped 3 bases and J dropped 1 base, with 17 bases sitting between them. CDR1 LGHNA and CDR2 YSLEER come from the germline V gene. The CDR3, as DNA: TGCGCCAGCAGCCAGGATGATTTAGAGATGGGCACAGATACGCAGTATTTT. Translated: CASSQDDLEMGTDTQYF.

This clonotype came up a few times. The chain combines TRBV7-9 with TRBJ2-7, with D perhaps matching TRBD2 (7 bases). Trimming took off 5 bases at V and 6 bases at J, with 17 bases between the two ends. Per germline, CDR1 SEHNR and CDR2 FQNEAQ (reference sequence). This CDR3 comprises 14 residues. In DNA form, the CDR3 reads TGTGCCAGCAGCCCCGAACTGCGGGGGCTCGAGCAGTACTTC. Its protein is CASSPELRGLEQYF.

The CDR3 nucleotides read TGCGCCAGCAGCCAAGATGCCCGGGGGTATGGCTACACCTTC. Protein sequence: CASSQDARGYGYTF. The chain couples TRBV4-1 to TRBJ1-2; perhaps TRBD1 as D (5 bases). Germline V gene sequence: CDR1 MGHRA, CDR2 YSYEKL. This CDR3 is 14 amino acids long. Deletions cut 0 bases from V and 5 bases from J, with 10 bases between.

This clonotype occurred a few times. The chain uses TRBV23-1 and TRBJ2-3; D remains unclear. TRBV23-1 qualifies as an ORF whose function is uncertain. The ends were cut back, 8 bases at V and 0 bases at J, with 15 bases in the middle. The CDR3 runs to 15 residues. CDR3 amino acids: CASLKDGASTDTQYF. In DNA form, the CDR3 reads TGCGCCAGCCTGAAGGACGGTGCTAGCACAGATACGCAGTATTTT.

The chain carries TRBV12-3 or TRBV12-4 and TRBJ1-5, with a tentative D call TRBD1 (5 bases). V shed 5 bases and J shed 1 base, with 18 bases lying between them. The CDR3 extends over 17 amino acids. The CDR3 spells CASSPIGQGLSNQPQHF. CDR3 bases: TGTGCCAGCAGTCCCATCGGACAAGGGCTCAGCAATCAGCCCCAGCATTTT.

In this sample, this clonotype turned up a few times. The genes are TRBV7-9 and TRBJ2-1; D gene unclear. The CDR3 spans 12 residues. Germline CDR1 and CDR2: SEHNR and FQNEAQ (reference sequence). The V end lost 3 bases, the J end lost 6 bases, and 6 bases lay between the germline ends. The CDR3 nucleotides are TGTGCCAGCAGCTTTTCCATCAATGAGCAGTTCTTC. Encoded protein: CASSFSINEQFF. Supplemented by reference TRBV7-9 and TRBJ2-1, the full variable domain reads DTGVSQNPRHKITKRGQNVTFRCDPISEHNRLYWYRQTLGQGPEFLTYFQNEAQLEKSRLLSDRFSAERPKGSFSTLEIQRTEQGDSAMYLCASSFSINEQFFGPGTRLTVL.

The rearrangement links TRBV5-5 to TRBJ2-2, with D tentatively TRBD1 (5 bases). This CDR3 is built from 15 residues. Trimming took off 0 bases at V and 3 bases at J, with 9 bases between the two ends. Germline loops: CDR1 SGHKS, CDR2 YYEKEE (reference sequence). In nucleotides, the CDR3 is TGTGCCAGCAGCTTGGCCAGGGTAGACACCGGGGAGCTGTTTTTT. Translation gives CASSLARVDTGELFF.

This clonotype was observed a few times. The chain links TRBV11-2 to TRBJ2-7, with D hard to call. Trimming removed 5 bases from V and 6 bases from J, with 8 bases in between. The CDR3 sequence is 11 residues long. CDR1 is SGHAT and CDR2 is FQNNGV in the germline V gene. The CDR3 coding sequence is TGTGCCAGCAGCAGCAGTCGCGAGCAGTACTTC. The encoded protein is CASSSSREQYF.

At least ten counts were recorded for this clonotype. The chain links TRBV6-5 to TRBJ2-7, with 7 bases identical to TRBD1. The CDR3 consists of 12 residues. The V and J ends lost 6 bases and 5 bases, in that order; junction bases with no gene match: 4. Looked up from germline, CDR1 is MNHEY and CDR2 is SVGAGI. CDR3 residues: CASRSTGNEQYF. CDR3 bases: TGTGCCAGCAGGTCGACAGGGAACGAGCAGTACTTC.

There are a few counts of this clonotype. V and J are TRBV12-3 or TRBV12-4 and TRBJ1-4, with TRBD1 matching over 8 bases. The CDR3 length is 14 residues. V lost 3 bases, J lost 8 bases, and 5 bases stayed unmatched. For the CDR3, the DNA is TGTGCCAGCAGTTTCCAGGGGGCGCGCGAAAAACTGTTTTTT. It codes for CASSFQGAREKLFF.